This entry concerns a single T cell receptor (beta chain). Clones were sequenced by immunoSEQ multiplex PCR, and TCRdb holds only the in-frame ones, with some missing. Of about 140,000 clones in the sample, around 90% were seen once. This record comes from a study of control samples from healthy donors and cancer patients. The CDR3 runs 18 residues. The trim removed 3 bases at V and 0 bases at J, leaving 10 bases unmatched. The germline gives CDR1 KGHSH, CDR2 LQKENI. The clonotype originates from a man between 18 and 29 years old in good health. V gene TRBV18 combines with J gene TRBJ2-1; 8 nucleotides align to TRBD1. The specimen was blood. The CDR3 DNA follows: TGTGCCAGCTCACCTCCCCGCGGGACAGGAATCTCCTACAATGAGCAGTTCTTC. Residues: CASSPPRGTGISYNEQFF.